This T cell receptor beta chain comes out of a study of shared clonotypes between healthy human individuals. Only CD45RO-negative cells positively selected for CCR7 counted as naive CD8 cells, so terminally differentiated effector memory CD45RA+ cells were excluded. Germline CDR1 and CDR2: MRHNA and SNTAGT. V lost 3 bases and J lost 1, with 12 bases in between. The CDR3 covers 15 residues. Using immunoSEQ multiplex PCR, the repertoire was profiled, and TCRdb retains in-frame clones only, with some absent. Of more than 500,000 clones in the sample, about 95% were seen once. The chain recombines TRBV6-4 with TRBJ2-5; D is perhaps TRBD1 (5 bases). Input material: naive CD8+ T cells sorted from blood. This receptor was taken from a woman under 40 in good health. CDR3 in amino acids: CASSESTGSQETQYF. Here the CDR3 DNA reads TGTGCCAGCAGTGAGTCAACAGGTAGCCAAGAGACCCAGTACTTC.